This section outlines one TCR beta chain sequence together with its context. Its antigen is as yet unknown. CD45RO-negative cells were positively selected for CCR7, leaving out terminally differentiated effector memory CD45RA+ cells. Germline CDR1 is LNHDA and CDR2 is SQIVND (reference sequence). V dropped 0 bases and J dropped 0 bases, with 8 bases sitting between them. The CDR3 has 16 amino acids. Measured with immunoSEQ multiplex PCR; TCRdb has only the in-frame clones, and not every one. The data contain around 2,100,000 clones, roughly 94% of them singletons. The data were taken from a study of shared clonotypes between healthy human individuals. Background on the study: CD4 naive and CD4 memory each took three plates per donor, while CD8 naive took two and CD8 memory one. Findings of the study overall: Naive CD4 clonotypes overlapped across several donors at about 5.2%.

The chain combines TRBV19 with TRBJ1-4; no clear D gene. The sample was naive CD8+ T cells sorted from blood. This receptor was taken from a man between 18 and 35 years old in good health. The CDR3 protein is CASSIDAGSTNEKLFF. CDR3 sequence (DNA): TGTGCCAGTAGTATAGATGCGGGATCAACTAATGAAAAACTGTTTTTT.